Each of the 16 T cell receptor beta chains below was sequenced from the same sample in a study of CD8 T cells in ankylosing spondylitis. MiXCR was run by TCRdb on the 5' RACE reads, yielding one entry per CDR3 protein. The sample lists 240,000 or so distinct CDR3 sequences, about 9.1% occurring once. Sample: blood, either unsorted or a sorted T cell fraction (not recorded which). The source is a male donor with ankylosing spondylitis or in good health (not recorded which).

In nucleotides, the CDR3 is TGCGCCAGCAGCTTGGCCGCTAGCGGGACAGGCGAGCAGTACTTC. Translated, it gives CASSLAASGTGEQYF. The rearrangement links TRBV5-1 to TRBJ2-7; TRBD2 is a possible D gene (9 bases). V was pared by 0 bases and J by 6 bases, with 16 bases between. This CDR3 has 15 amino acids. Germline V CDR1 and CDR2: SGHRS, YFSETQ. Supplemented by reference TRBV5-1 and TRBJ2-7, the full variable domain reads KAGVTQTPRYLIKTRGQQVTLSCSPISGHRSVSWYQQTPGQGLQFLFEYFSETQRNKGNFPGRFSGRQFSNSRSEMNVSTLELGDSALYLCASSLAASGTGEQYFGPGTRLTVT.

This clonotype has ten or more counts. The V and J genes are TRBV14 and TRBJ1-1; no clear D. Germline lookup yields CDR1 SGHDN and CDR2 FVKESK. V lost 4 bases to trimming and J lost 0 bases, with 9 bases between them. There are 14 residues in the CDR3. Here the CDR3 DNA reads TGTGCCAGCAGCCGTTTTCAAATGAACACTGAAGCTTTCTTT. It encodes CASSRFQMNTEAFF.

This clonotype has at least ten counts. In nucleotides, the CDR3 is TGTGCCAGCAGTTCCGGGACAAGGCATTCACCCCTCCACTTT. This gives the protein CASSSGTRHSPLHF. The chain joins TRBV12-3 or TRBV12-4 to TRBJ1-6, with D possibly TRBD1 on 6 matching bases. V was clipped by 4 bases and J by 8 bases, with 12 bases between them. There are 14 residues in the CDR3.

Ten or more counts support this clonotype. This chain's CDR3 is CSAQSNYGYTF. The CDR3 DNA is TGCAGTGCTCAGTCTAACTATGGCTACACCTTC. V is TRBV20-1 and J is TRBJ1-2; D is ambiguous. Germline V gene lookup returns CDR1 DFQATT and CDR2 SNEGSKA (reference sequence). The CDR3 consists of 11 residues. The germline V and J ends were trimmed by 5 bases and 0 bases, with 4 bases remaining between them.

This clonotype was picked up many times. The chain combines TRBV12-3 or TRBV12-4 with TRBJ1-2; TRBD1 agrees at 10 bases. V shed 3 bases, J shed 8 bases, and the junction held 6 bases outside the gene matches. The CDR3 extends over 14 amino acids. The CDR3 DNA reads TGTGCCAGCAGTTTTGGGACAGGGGCTAGAGGCTACACCTTC. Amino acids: CASSFGTGARGYTF.

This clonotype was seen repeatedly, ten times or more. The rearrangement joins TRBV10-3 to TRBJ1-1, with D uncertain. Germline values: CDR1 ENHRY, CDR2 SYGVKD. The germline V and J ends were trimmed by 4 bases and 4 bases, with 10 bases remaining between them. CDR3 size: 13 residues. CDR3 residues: CAISGRDGTEAFF. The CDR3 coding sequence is TGTGCCATCAGTGGGAGGGATGGCACTGAAGCTTTCTTT.

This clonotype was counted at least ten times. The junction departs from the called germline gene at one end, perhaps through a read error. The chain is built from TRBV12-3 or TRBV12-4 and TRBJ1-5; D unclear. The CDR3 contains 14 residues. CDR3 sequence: CASSLNGGNQPQHF. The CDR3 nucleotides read TGCGCCAGCAGTTTGAACGGCGGCAATCAGCCCCAGCATTTT.

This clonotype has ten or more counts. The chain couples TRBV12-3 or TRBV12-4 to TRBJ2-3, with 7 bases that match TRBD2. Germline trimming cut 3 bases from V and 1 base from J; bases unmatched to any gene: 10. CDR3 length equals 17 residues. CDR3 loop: CASSFLSREMGTDTQYF. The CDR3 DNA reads TGTGCCAGCAGTTTTCTCTCGCGGGAGATGGGCACAGATACGCAGTATTTT.

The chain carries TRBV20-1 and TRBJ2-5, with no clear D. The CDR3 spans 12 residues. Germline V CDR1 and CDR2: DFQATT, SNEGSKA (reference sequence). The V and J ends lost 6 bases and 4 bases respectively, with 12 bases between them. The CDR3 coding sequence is TGCAGTGCCCCCGGGCGTGCAGAGACCCAGTACTTC. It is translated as CSAPGRAETQYF.

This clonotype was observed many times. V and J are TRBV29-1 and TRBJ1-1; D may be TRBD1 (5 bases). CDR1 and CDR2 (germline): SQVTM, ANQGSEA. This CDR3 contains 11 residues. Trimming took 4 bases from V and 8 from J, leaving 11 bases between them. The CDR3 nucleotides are TGCAGCGTTGGGGACGGATACGAAGCTTTCTTT. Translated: CSVGDGYEAFF.

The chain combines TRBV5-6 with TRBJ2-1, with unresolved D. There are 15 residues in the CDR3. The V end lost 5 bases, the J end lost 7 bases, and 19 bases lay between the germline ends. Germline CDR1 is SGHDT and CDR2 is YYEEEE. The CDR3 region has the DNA TGTGCCAGCAGTCTAAATGTCCAGAGCGAGAATGAGCAGTTCTTC. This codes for CASSLNVQSENEQFF.

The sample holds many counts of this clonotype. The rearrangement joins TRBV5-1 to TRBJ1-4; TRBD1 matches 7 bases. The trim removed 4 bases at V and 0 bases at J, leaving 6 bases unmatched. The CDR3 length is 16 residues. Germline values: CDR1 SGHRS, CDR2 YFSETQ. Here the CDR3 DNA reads TGCGCCAGCAGCCCGGGACAGATTGCAACTAATGAAAAACTGTTTTTT. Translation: CASSPGQIATNEKLFF. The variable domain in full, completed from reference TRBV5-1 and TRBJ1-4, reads KAGVTQTPRYLIKTRGQQVTLSCSPISGHRSVSWYQQTPGQGLQFLFEYFSETQRNKGNFPGRFSGRQFSNSRSEMNVSTLELGDSALYLCASSPGQIATNEKLFFGSGTQLSVL.

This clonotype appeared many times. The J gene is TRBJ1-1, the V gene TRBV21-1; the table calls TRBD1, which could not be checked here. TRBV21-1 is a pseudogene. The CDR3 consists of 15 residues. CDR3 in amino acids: CASNDRGERSTEAFF. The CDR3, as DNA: TGTGCCAGCAACGACAGGGGAGAACGAAGCACTGAAGCTTTCTTT.

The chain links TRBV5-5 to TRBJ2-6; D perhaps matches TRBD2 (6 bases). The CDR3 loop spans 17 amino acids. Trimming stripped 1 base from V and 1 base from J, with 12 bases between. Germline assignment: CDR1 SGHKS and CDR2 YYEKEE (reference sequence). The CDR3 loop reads CASSLNGGKSGANVLTF. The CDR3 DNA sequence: TGTGCCAGCAGCTTGAATGGAGGGAAGTCTGGGGCCAACGTCCTGACTTTC.

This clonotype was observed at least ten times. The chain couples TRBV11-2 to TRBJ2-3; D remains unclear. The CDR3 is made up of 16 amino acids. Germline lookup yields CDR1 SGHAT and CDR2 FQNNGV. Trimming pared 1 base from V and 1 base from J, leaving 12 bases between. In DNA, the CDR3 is TGTGCCAGCAGCTTAGGTGCCTCTTTGCGCACAGATACGCAGTATTTT. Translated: CASSLGASLRTDTQYF.

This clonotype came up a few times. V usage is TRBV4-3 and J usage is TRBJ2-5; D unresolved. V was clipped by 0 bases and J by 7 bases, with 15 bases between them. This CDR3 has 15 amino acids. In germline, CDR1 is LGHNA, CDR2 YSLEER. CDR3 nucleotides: TGCGCCAGCAGCCAAGAAACGGGCCATGTCGCGACCCAGTACTTC. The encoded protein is CASSQETGHVATQYF.